Given below is one T cell receptor (beta chain) in context. Its antigen is as yet unknown. Trimming left V 2 bases short and J 4 bases short, with 14 bases between. The CDR3 runs to 14 residues. Germline assignment: CDR1 SQVTM and CDR2 ANQGSEA. The treatment: over 15 received Ad26.COV2.S at low or high dose, single or two shots; about five received placebo; per-sample allocation not given. Repertoires come from day 63 after the first vaccine or placebo injection. Sequenced by immunoSEQ multiplex PCR; TCRdb stores in-frame clones only, minus some. The sample contains 360,000 or so clones, 89% of which appear only once. This record comes from a study of Ad26.COV2.S vaccination and SARS-CoV-2 variants. General study findings and limits: Recipients given vaccine exceeded placebo recipients in spike-specific TCR breadth.

The sequence derives from a person between 18 and 60 years old who received the Ad26.COV2.S COVID-19 vaccine or a placebo. This chain connects TRBV29-1 to TRBJ2-5; weak D call: TRBD2 (5 bases). Here the sequenced sample was peripheral blood, taken in a trial of Ad26.COV2.S vaccine versus placebo. The CDR3 spells CSVELRGLVETQYF. As DNA, the CDR3 is TGCAGCGTTGAACTGCGAGGACTGGTAGAGACCCAGTACTTC.